This T cell receptor (beta chain) was sequenced during a study of cytomegalovirus exposure and HLA in healthy donors (dated by TCRdb to between 2016 and 2019). With respect to the entire study: An earlier analysis of approximately 600 of the donors reported 250 to 350 Gb of sequence data and more than 90 million unique TCR beta sequences from roughly 180 million T cells. The T cell repertoires of several hundred subjects were profiled by immunosequencing and related to cytomegalovirus serostatus. Genome-wide SNP genotypes for about 65% of the 666 donors were used in a later genetic analysis, which treated that subset as a discovery cohort. The number of typed donors differed by locus: about 629-640 for A, B, C, DRB1 and DQB1; about 520 for DQA1; approximately 610 for DPA1; and 450 to 480 for DPB1. To predict cytomegalovirus infection status, the study combined high-throughput TCR immunosequencing, statistical association of individual TCRs with disease status, and machine learning. An early release covering 550 to 650 HLA-typed donors comprised about 290 gigabases of sequencing data and tens of millions of unique TCR sequences. In a later analysis, previously published TCR beta repertoires from 550 to 700 donors were re-analyzed and high-resolution HLA genotyping was added so that TCR occurrence patterns could be studied. Roughly 5 DR-DQ haplotypes were treated as single units for association and clustering because of strong linkage in the cohort. The genetic ancestry cluster associated with self-reported Caucasian donors included around 76% of the roughly 380 genotyped donors. All discovery cohort repertoires had been generated using a single sequencing platform. The later analysis used no new phenotypic data to find candidate immune exposures, relying instead on TCR beta sequences and their occurrence across donors. Donor age, sex, ethnicity and CMV serostatus were compiled alongside the repertoire data. On average, roughly 240,000 unique TCR beta nucleotide sequences were sequenced per donor among 398 genotyped donors of the cohort, with approximately 18% of those sequences being non-productive. In an earlier analysis of roughly 540 of the donors, high-throughput TCR beta sequencing was used to judge whether each TCR beta V gene segment behaved as functional or pseudogenic. The study aimed to test whether signatures of past pathogen exposure could be identified by cataloging public T cell receptors. HLA typing included class I and class II loci at four-digit resolution. In addition to the first cohort of around 670 subjects, a separate validation cohort of approximately 130 different subjects was used.

The germline V gene specifies MNHNS as CDR1 and SASEGT as CDR2. The CDR3 contains 17 residues, cysteine and phenylalanine counted. Only CDR3 DNA remains: 51 bases, in frame from the first base. V loses 1 base, J loses 1 base, and the germline ends lie 14 bases apart. This clone has just one count. This clone's antigen is unknown. The sample holds no much larger clone one base away, and base qualities are not on file. The cohort comprised around 690 healthy bone marrow donors. Cohort members were all nominally healthy when sampled, although unrecorded immune exposures were likely present. The donor was CMV seronegative and belonged to the group of several hundred seronegative cohort members. A peripheral blood sample was collected from each donor, and TCR beta sequencing was performed on peripheral blood mononuclear cells. The Qiagen DNeasy Blood Extraction Kit was used to extract genomic DNA from the blood cell samples.

Libraries were constructed by the immunoSEQ multiplex PCR assay. For the multiplex PCR, a mixture combining 60 forward primers for TCR Vbeta segments and 13 reverse primers for TCR Jbeta segments was used. Amplification of the CDR3 region of rearranged TCR beta genes was performed with a multiplex PCR assay on genomic DNA. Amplified TCR beta libraries were sequenced as 87-base-pair reads on the Illumina HiSeq System. The published analysis was carried out like this. A later analysis counted some 80 million unique TCR beta chains across the 690 or so repertoires, and some 11 million of these chains were shared by at least two donors. A nearest-neighbor algorithm error-corrected the raw reads and collapsed the reads into unique sequences, merging closely related sequences to remove PCR and sequencing errors. CDR3 sequences were aligned to IMGT reference sequences to assign V, D and J gene segments. Each retained sequence needed at least a six-nucleotide match to both a V gene segment and a J gene segment. Rearrangements were called productive when the CDR3 lacked stop codons and stayed in frame with V and J; all others were non-productive. Following IMGT convention, CDR3 was defined as the stretch from the second conserved V-encoded cysteine to the conserved J-encoded phenylalanine. Sequences without an unambiguous match to a single V gene segment were excluded from the earlier analysis of about 640 of the donors. An earlier analysis of 587 of the donors called V segments functional above 56.7% productive rearrangements and segregating when the between-donor standard deviation exceeded 5%. A statistical classification framework was built for diagnosing cytomegalovirus status from the catalog of TCR beta chain sequences. V and J gene assignment, in a later analysis, came from comparing TCR nucleotide sequences with IMGT/GENE-DB human TR gene sequences. A later analysis assigned CDR3 sequences and most-parsimonious VDJ recombination scenarios with the TCRdist pipeline. In a later analysis, every TCR beta chain was defined by the combination of its CDR3 amino acid sequence and its V-gene family, and reads without a unique V-gene family were dropped. As a way to deal with suspected cross-contamination and a sequencing artifact, a later analysis dropped 500 to 700 nucleotide sequences that were highly shared and had low generation probability. For each public chain, a later analysis derived a clonal expansion index from normalized ranks of inferred template counts within each repertoire. In a later analysis, generation probabilities were computed with a VDJ recombination model fitted to out-of-frame rearrangements, and the resulting probabilities were checked against IGoR. Hypergeometric tests were used in a later analysis to score TCR-TCR, TCR-HLA and TCR-CMV co-occurrence, with a repertoire-size bias correction applied to the TCR pairs. In a later analysis, false discovery rates were estimated by permuting HLA or CMV assignments 20 times. In a later analysis, co-occurring TCRs were grouped using DBSCAN, and TCRdist sequence similarity was added for clustering within HLA-allele-positive subsets. For co-occurrence clustering, repertoires with fewer than 30,000 or more than 120,000 public chains were excluded, along with four or five repertoires with anomalous nucleotide sharing. What TCRdb holds here is the immuneACCESS table cut down to in-frame rearrangements. Part of the clones is not present; checked against another copy, under half of the missing clones reflect an unresolved V gene, and the others are unexplained. Clone size and the V and J calls come from that table; the DNA yielded D and trimming. This sample lists some 140,000 clones; around 79% were detected once. The biggest ten clones account for more than 1.1% of the sample.

General findings and caveats noted by the study authors: A later genetic analysis reported fewer N-insertions in productive TCRs among donors in an Asian-associated ancestry cluster than the roughly 650-donor mean. In both the original and validation cohorts, the classifier was reported to diagnose cytomegalovirus status with high specificity and sensitivity. Specific HLA alleles were associated with 15,000 to 20,000 TCR beta sequences at a false discovery rate of 0.05 in a later analysis. Because counts were too low, roughly 18 rarely observed V segments, including chromosome 9 orphons, were left out of the earlier analysis of 500 to 750 of the donors. A later analysis found that most CMV-associated TCR beta chains appeared HLA-restricted, with HLA associations seemingly driven largely by CMV exposure. V-gene and J-gene trimming of TCR beta chains was associated with a missense DCLRE1C variant in a later genetic analysis, and the association was replicated in an independent cohort. A later analysis found that TCR association rates varied across HLA loci, with DRB1 alleles showing the most associated TCRs and HLA-C alleles the fewest. A further reported finding was that TCR beta sequences accurately predicted the HLA-A and HLA-B alleles for most subjects in the first cohort. Most TCR sequences were observed very rarely across donors, whereas some public TCRs were present in many individuals. According to a later analysis, parvovirus B19, influenza, CMV and Epstein-Barr virus appeared linked to several top co-occurrence clusters. A group of highly shared sequence variants was considered likely to be a technical artifact of the sequencing pipeline. Linkage disequilibrium might explain the correlated functional status among segregating V segments, but an unknown experimental factor could not be excluded. Assigning TCR associations to individual alleles was difficult when HLA alleles, especially DR and DQ, strongly co-occurred. The study gave a list of under 200 TCR beta chains associated with cytomegalovirus. CMV serostatus was the only immune exposure information available for the cohort. In a later analysis, HLA-associated TCR beta chains were found to be more clonally expanded and to have lower generation probabilities than equally common non-associated chains. Roughly uniform sequencing depth across donors was assumed in presence/absence analyses, although this assumption may not hold. According to the authors, the approach could potentially be generalized to other disease states and immunological phenotypes. HLA typing was unavailable for some donors at each locus, so association tests used only the typed subset. The 87-base-pair reads could not distinguish some IMGT-functional V segments, including TRBV6-2 and TRBV6-3, so those segments were excluded. Broadly in line with IMGT annotations, most TCR beta V segments showed up in productive rearrangements about 87% or about 30% of the time in an earlier analysis of under 700 of the donors. The cohort was sequenced for TCR beta chains only, and without alpha or paired-chain data the features that could be detected were limited. Three of the identified cytomegalovirus-associated TCR beta chains were confirmed in vitro to be specific for cytomegalovirus antigens.

Specimen: PBMCs. Rearrangement joined TRBV6-1 to TRBJ1-3, and the D gene may be TRBD1, 5 bases matching. The clonotype comes from a woman between 40 and 50 years old in good health and CMV-seronegative. The bases are TGTGCCAGCAGTGAAGACGTAGGGGCGTCGTCTGGAAACACCATATATTTT. Its coded protein is CASSEDVGASSGNTIYF.